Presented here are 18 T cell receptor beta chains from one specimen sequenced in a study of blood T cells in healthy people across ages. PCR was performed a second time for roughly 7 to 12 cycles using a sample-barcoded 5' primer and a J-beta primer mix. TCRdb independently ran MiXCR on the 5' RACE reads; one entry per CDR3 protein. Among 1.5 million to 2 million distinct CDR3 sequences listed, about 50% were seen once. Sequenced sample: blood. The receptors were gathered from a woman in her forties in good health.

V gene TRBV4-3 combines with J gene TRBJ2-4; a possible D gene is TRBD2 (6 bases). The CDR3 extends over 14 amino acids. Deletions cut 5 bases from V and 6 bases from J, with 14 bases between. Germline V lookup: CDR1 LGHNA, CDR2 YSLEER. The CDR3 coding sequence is TGCGCCAGCAGCAACTATCCCGGGGGAAACATTCAGTACTTC. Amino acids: CASSNYPGGNIQYF.

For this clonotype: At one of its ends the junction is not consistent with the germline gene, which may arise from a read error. The CDR3 coding sequence is TGTACCAGCAGTTACTCGTGGGTCCAAGAGACCCAGTACTTC. Its protein is CTSSYSWVQETQYF. The chain carries TRBV6-5 and TRBJ2-5; D remains ambiguous. Looked up from germline, CDR1 is MNHEY and CDR2 is SVGAGI. This CDR3 contains 14 residues.

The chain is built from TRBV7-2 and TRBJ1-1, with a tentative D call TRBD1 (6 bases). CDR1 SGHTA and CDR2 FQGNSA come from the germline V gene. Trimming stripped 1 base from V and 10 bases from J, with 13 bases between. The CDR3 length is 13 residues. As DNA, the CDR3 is TGTGCCAGCAGCTTAGACAGGGAACTTGGAGCTTTCTTT. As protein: CASSLDRELGAFF. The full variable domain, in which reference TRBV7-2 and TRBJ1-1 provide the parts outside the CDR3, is GAGVSQSPSNKVTEKGKDVELRCDPISGHTALYWYRQSLGQGLEFLIYFQGNSAPDKSGLPSDRFSAERTGGSVSTLTIQRTQQEDSAVYLCASSLDRELGAFFGQGTRLTVV.

DNA for the CDR3: TGTGCCAGCAGTACAAGACTAGGCCGGATCTACAATGAGCAGTACTTC. Translation: CASSTRLGRIYNEQYF. V and J are TRBV28 and TRBJ2-5; D is possibly TRBD2 (6 bases). Germline values: CDR1 MDHEN, CDR2 SYDVKM. This CDR3 spans 16 amino acids. The ends were cut back, 5 bases at V and 11 bases at J, with 27 bases in the middle. Looking up the rest from reference TRBV28 and TRBJ2-5 gives the full variable domain: DVKVTQSSRYLVKRTGEKVFLECVQDMDHENMFWYRQDPGLGLRLIYFSYDVKMKEKGDIPEGYSVSREKKERFSLILESASTNQTSMYLCASSTRLGRIYNEQYFGPGTRLLVL.

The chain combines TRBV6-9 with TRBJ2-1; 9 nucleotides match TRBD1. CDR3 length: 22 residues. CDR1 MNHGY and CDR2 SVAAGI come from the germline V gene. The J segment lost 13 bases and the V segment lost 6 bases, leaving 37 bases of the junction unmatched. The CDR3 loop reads CASRTVGTSFNRGRWRTETQFF. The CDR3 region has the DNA TGTGCCAGCAGGACAGTGGGTACCTCATTCAACAGGGGGCGTTGGAGGACAGAGACCCAGTTCTTC.

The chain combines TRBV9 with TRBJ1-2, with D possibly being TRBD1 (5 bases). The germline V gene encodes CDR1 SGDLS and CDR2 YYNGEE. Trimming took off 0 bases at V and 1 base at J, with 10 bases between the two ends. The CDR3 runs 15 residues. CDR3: CASSVAAGSNYGYTF. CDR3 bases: TGTGCCAGCAGCGTAGCGGCAGGGAGTAACTATGGCTACACCTTC.

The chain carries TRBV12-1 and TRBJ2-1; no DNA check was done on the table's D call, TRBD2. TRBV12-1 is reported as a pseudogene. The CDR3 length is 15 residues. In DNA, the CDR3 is TGTGCCAGCAGCTCCCCTCCTAGCGGGGGTTTCGAGCAGTTCTTC. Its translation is CASSSPPSGGFEQFF.

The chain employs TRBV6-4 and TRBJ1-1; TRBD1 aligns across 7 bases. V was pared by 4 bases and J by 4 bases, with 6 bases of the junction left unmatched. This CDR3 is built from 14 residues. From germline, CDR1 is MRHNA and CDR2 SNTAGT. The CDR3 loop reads CASSATGVGTEAFF. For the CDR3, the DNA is TGTGCCAGCAGTGCAACAGGGGTTGGCACTGAAGCTTTCTTT.

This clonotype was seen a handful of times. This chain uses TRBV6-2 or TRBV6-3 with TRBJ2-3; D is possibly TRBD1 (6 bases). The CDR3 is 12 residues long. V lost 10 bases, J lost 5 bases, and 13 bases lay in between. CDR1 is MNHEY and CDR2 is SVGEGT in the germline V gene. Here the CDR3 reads CAIGGRGDTQYF. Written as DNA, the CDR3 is TGTGCCATCGGAGGCAGGGGAGATACGCAGTATTTT.

The CDR3 DNA reads TGCAGTGCTAGTTGGCCCACCGCGATGACAGGCGCCACTGAAGCTTTCTTT. Encoded protein: CSASWPTAMTGATEAFF. The chain carries TRBV20-1 and TRBJ1-1; TRBD1 might be the D (6 bases). V lost 3 bases, J lost 4 bases, and 24 bases lay in between. The CDR3 runs to 17 residues. Looked up from germline, CDR1 is DFQATT and CDR2 is SNEGSKA (reference sequence).

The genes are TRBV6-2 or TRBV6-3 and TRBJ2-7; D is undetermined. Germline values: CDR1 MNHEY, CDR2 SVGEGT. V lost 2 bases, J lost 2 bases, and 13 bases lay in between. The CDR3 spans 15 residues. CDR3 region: CASSYVSGDPYEQYF. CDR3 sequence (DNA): TGTGCCAGCAGTTACGTGTCTGGTGATCCCTACGAGCAGTACTTC.

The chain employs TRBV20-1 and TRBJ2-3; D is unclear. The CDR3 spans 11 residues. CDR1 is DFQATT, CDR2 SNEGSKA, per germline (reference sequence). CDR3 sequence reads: CSNIGRDTQYF. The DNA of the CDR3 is TGCAGCAACATTGGCCGCGATACGCAGTATTTT.

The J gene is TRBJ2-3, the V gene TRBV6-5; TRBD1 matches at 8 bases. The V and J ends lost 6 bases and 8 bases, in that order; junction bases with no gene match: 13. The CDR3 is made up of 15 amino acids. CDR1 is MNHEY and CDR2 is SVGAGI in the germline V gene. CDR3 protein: CASREDRGIGGTQYF. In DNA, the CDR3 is TGTGCCAGCAGGGAAGACAGGGGCATCGGGGGTACGCAGTATTTT.

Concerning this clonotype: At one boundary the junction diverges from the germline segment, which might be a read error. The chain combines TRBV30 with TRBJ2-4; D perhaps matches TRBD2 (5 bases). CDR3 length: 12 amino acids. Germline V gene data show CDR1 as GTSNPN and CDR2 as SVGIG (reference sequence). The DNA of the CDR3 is TGTGCCGGGAGTGTACCTGGGAACATTCAGTACTTC. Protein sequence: CAGSVPGNIQYF.

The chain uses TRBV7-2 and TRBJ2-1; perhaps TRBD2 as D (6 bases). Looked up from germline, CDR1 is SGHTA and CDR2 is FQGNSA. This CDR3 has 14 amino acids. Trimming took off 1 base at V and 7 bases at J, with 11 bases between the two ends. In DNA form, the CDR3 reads TGTGCCAGCAGCTTAGAACTAGCAATGAATGAGCAGTTCTTC. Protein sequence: CASSLELAMNEQFF.

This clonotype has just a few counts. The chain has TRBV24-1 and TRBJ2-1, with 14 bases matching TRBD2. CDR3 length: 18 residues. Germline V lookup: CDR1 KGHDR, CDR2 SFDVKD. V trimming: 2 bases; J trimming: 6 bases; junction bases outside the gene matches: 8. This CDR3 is CATSDSGLAGARFNEQFF. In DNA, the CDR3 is TGTGCCACCAGTGATTCGGGACTAGCGGGGGCACGCTTCAATGAGCAGTTCTTC.

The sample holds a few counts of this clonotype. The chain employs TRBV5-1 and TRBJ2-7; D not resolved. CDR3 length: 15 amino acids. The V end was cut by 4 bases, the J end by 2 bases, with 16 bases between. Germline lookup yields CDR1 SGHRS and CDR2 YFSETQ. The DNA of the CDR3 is TGCGCCAGCAGCGAAGCCCCGGGCAGGCCCTACGAGCAGTACTTC. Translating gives CASSEAPGRPYEQYF.

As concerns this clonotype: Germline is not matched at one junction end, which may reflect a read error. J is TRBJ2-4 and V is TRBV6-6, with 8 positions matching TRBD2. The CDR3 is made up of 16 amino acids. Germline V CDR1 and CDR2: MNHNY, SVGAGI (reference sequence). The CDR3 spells CASSYSSGLAKNVQYF. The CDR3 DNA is TGTGCCAGCAGTTACTCATCTGGACTAGCCAAAAACGTTCAGTACTTC.